These 25 T cell receptor beta chains came from one sample sequenced in a study of regulatory T cells in long-lasting Graves disease. Investigators prepared the TCR beta libraries by applying iRepertoire HTBI primers and Arm-PCR of CDR3 regions. TCRdb processed the multiplex PCR reads anew with MiXCR; each CDR3 protein has one entry. Here the sample spans 500,000 to 700,000 distinct CDR3 sequences, 30% being singletons. Time point: persistent/refractory GD, antithyroid drugs over 5 years with positive TRAb. Extracted RNA from PBMCs served as the source of the TCR library. The sequencing here drew on peripheral blood mononuclear cells (PBMCs), taken when the disease was refractory, from a patient treated with antithyroid drugs. The origin of the receptors is a female donor with Graves disease.

This clonotype has just a few counts. V and J are TRBV6-4 and TRBJ2-5; 9 nucleotides agree with TRBD2. Germline V gene lookup returns CDR1 MRHNA and CDR2 SNTAGT. This CDR3 spans 15 amino acids. J gave up 0 bases and V 5 bases, and 4 bases lay outside the gene matches. The CDR3 DNA follows: TGTGCCAGCAGTTACGCTAGCGGGAACCAAGAGACCCAGTACTTC. Its protein product is CASSYASGNQETQYF.

This clonotype was seen many times. The rearrangement links TRBV29-1 to TRBJ1-1; 8 bases are shared with TRBD1. J gave up 1 base and V 6 bases, and 10 bases lay outside the gene matches. Looked up from germline, CDR1 is SQVTM and CDR2 is ANQGSEA. The CDR3 is made up of 15 amino acids. The CDR3 protein is CSVNGQGGPNTEAFF. The DNA for the CDR3 is TGCAGCGTCAACGGACAGGGTGGTCCGAACACTGAAGCTTTCTTT. The whole variable domain, filled in from reference TRBV29-1 and TRBJ1-1, reads SAVISQKPSRDICQRGTSLTIQCQVDSQVTMMFWYRQQPGQSLTLIATANQGSEATYESGFVIDKFPISRPNLTFSTLTVSNMSPEDSSIYLCSVNGQGGPNTEAFFGQGTRLTVV.

Only a few counts were recorded for this clonotype. This sequence joins TRBV5-1 and TRBJ2-7; 8 bases are a match to TRBD2. The V and J ends lost 5 bases and 3 bases, in that order; junction bases with no gene match: 7. The CDR3 consists of 14 residues. Germline V CDR1 and CDR2: SGHRS, YFSETQ. The CDR3 DNA sequence: TGCGCCAGCAGAGCAGCGGGAGCCCGCTACGAGCAGTACTTC. Translating it yields CASRAAGARYEQYF.

In this sample, this clonotype turned up many times. V gene TRBV6-1 combines with J gene TRBJ1-2, with a possible D match to TRBD1 (5 bases). Germline assignment: CDR1 MNHNS and CDR2 SASEGT. This CDR3 spans 14 amino acids. The ends were cut back, 3 bases at V and 5 bases at J, with 13 bases in the middle. CDR3 DNA sequence: TGTGCCAGCAGTGATGGGGGGAGAGGGTATGGCTACACCTTC. This codes for CASSDGGRGYGYTF.

The chain joins TRBV12-3 or TRBV12-4 to TRBJ2-3; 11 bases fit TRBD2. The J segment lost 1 base and the V segment lost 5 bases, leaving 5 bases of the junction unmatched. The CDR3 is made up of 16 amino acids. The CDR3 DNA is TGTGCCAGCAGTGGTAGCGGGAGGGCTGGCACAGATACGCAGTATTTT. Translating gives CASSGSGRAGTDTQYF.

V and J are TRBV5-1 and TRBJ2-7, with 9 bases identical to TRBD1. This CDR3 comprises 16 residues. Germline CDR1 SGHRS, CDR2 YFSETQ. The J segment lost 3 bases and the V segment lost 4 bases, leaving 11 bases of the junction unmatched. CDR3 amino acids: CASSGRWGQGVYEQYF. As DNA, the CDR3 is TGCGCCAGCAGCGGCCGGTGGGGACAGGGAGTCTACGAGCAGTACTTC.

This clonotype was observed a handful of times. V usage is TRBV12-5 and J usage is TRBJ1-1; D is uncertain. The V end was cut by 0 bases, the J end by 6 bases, with 5 bases between. This CDR3 region has 12 residues. CDR1 and CDR2 (germline): LGHNT, FRNRAP. CDR3 sequence: CASGLVAAEAFF. The CDR3 DNA sequence: TGTGCTAGTGGTTTGGTCGCGGCTGAAGCTTTCTTT.

This sequence joins TRBV5-1 and TRBJ1-1, with D tentatively TRBD1 (5 bases). The germline CDR1 and CDR2 sequences are SGHRS and YFSETQ. There are 15 residues in the CDR3. Trimming cost V 0 bases and J 3 bases, with 12 bases left between them. The CDR3 protein is CASSLVGPLDTEAFF. The CDR3, as DNA: TGCGCCAGCAGCTTGGTGGGGCCGCTCGACACTGAAGCTTTCTTT.

This clonotype has a count of ten or more. This sequence joins TRBV20-1 and TRBJ1-5; TRBD1 matches at 8 bases. The V gene end was trimmed by 3 bases and the J gene end by 5 bases; junction bases not matched to a gene: 0. The CDR3 spans 12 residues. The germline gives CDR1 DFQATT, CDR2 SNEGSKA (reference sequence). For the CDR3, the DNA is TGCAGTGCTAGGACAGGGGATCAGCCCCAGCATTTT. Its translation is CSARTGDQPQHF.

This clonotype was picked up many times. The chain uses TRBV6-1 and TRBJ1-5; no reliable D call. Trimming cost V 7 bases and J 3 bases, with 7 bases left between them. The CDR3 covers 12 residues. Germline V gene data show CDR1 as MNHNS and CDR2 as SASEGT. CDR3 residues: CASTRANQPQHF. In DNA, the CDR3 is TGTGCCAGCACAAGGGCCAATCAGCCCCAGCATTTT.

This clonotype has a count of ten or more. The V and J genes are TRBV2 and TRBJ2-1; no clear D gene. V lost 5 bases to trimming and J lost 9 bases, with 14 bases between them. The germline V gene encodes CDR1 SNHLY and CDR2 FYNNEI. CDR3 size: 13 residues. CDR3 in DNA: TGTGCCAGCAGTTGGTACAATACTGGTGAGCAGTTCTTC. Protein: CASSWYNTGEQFF.

This clonotype was counted only a few times. The chain links TRBV20-1 to TRBJ2-5, with 10 positions matching TRBD2. The CDR3 runs to 17 residues. Trimming at V came to 1 base and at J to 0 bases, leaving 8 bases not matched to a gene. Per the germline V gene, CDR1 is DFQATT and CDR2 is SNEGSKA (reference sequence). This chain's CDR3 is CSARVMKTSGYQETQYF. The CDR3 DNA is TGCAGTGCTAGAGTGATGAAGACTAGCGGGTACCAAGAGACCCAGTACTTC.

This rearrangement joins TRBV19 to TRBJ1-5; D unclear. This CDR3 contains 16 residues. Trimming shortened V by 6 bases and J by 4 bases, and 19 bases separated the two germline ends. Germline values: CDR1 LNHDA, CDR2 SQIVND (reference sequence). The CDR3 region is CASRQTPGGVNQPQHF. The CDR3 DNA follows: TGTGCCAGTAGGCAAACCCCCGGCGGGGTAAATCAGCCCCAGCATTTT.

The sample holds a few counts of this clonotype. The chain links TRBV6-1 to TRBJ1-1; D ambiguous. CDR1 is MNHNS and CDR2 is SASEGT in the germline V gene. This CDR3 contains 11 residues. Between the trimmed V and J ends, which lost 6 bases and 7 bases, there was a span of 9 bases. The chain's CDR3 is CASRGLHEAFF. For the CDR3, the DNA is TGTGCCAGCAGGGGGTTGCATGAAGCTTTCTTT.

This sequence joins TRBV7-9 and TRBJ2-2; 9 nucleotides agree with TRBD1. The CDR3 runs to 16 residues. With 5 bases clipped from V and 6 bases from J, the junction kept 10 bases outside the gene matches. From germline, CDR1 is SEHNR and CDR2 FQNEAQ (reference sequence). The CDR3 bases are TGTGCCAGCAGCCGAGGGGGGACAGGGATCGCCGGGGAGCTGTTTTTT. Its translation is CASSRGGTGIAGELFF.

This clonotype was detected many times. The genes are TRBV6-1 and TRBJ1-6; D is possibly TRBD1 (5 bases). V lost 5 bases and J lost 7, with 18 bases in between. CDR3 size: 16 residues. Germline-derived CDR1 and CDR2 are MNHNS and SASEGT. In DNA form, the CDR3 reads TGTGCCAGCAGTCAAATTGGGCTAGGGACCAATTCACCCCTCCACTTT. Protein: CASSQIGLGTNSPLHF.

The V gene is TRBV7-9, the J gene TRBJ1-2, with 8 bases that match TRBD1. This CDR3 spans 14 amino acids. Germline V CDR1 and CDR2: SEHNR, FQNEAQ (reference sequence). The ends lost 5 bases at V and 6 bases at J; junction bases unmatched: 8. The CDR3 DNA is TGTGCCAGCAGCCCAACAGGGGGTCGCAATGGCTACACCTTC. Translated, it gives CASSPTGGRNGYTF.

This rearrangement joins TRBV18 to TRBJ1-1, with a tentative D call TRBD1 (5 bases). V was pared by 3 bases and J by 4 bases, with 15 bases between. The CDR3 extends over 15 amino acids. Germline CDR1 reads KGHSH; CDR2 reads LQKENI. CDR3 residues: CASSPPRGAVTEAFF. The CDR3 coding sequence is TGTGCCAGCTCACCCCCTCGCGGGGCAGTCACTGAAGCTTTCTTT. The full variable domain, rest sourced from reference TRBV18 and TRBJ1-1, is NAGVMQNPRHLVRRRGQEARLRCSPMKGHSHVYWYRQLPEEGLKFMVYLQKENIIDESGMPKERFSAEFPKEGPSILRIQQVVRGDSAAYFCASSPPRGAVTEAFFGQGTRLTVV.

The chain combines TRBV12-3 or TRBV12-4 with TRBJ1-3, with a weak D call TRBD1 (6 bases). V lost 6 bases and J 3 bases, leaving 18 bases between the germline ends. This CDR3 is 16 amino acids long. In DNA, the CDR3 is TGTGCCAGCAGCCTAGGGGGGGTCGATGGTGGAAACACCATATATTTT. Translating gives CASSLGGVDGGNTIYF.

This clonotype has just a few counts. The V call is TRBV29-1, the J call TRBJ1-2; tentative D call: TRBD1 (5 bases). The CDR3 totals 11 residues. The germline V gene encodes CDR1 SQVTM and CDR2 ANQGSEA. V was clipped by 3 bases and J by 7 bases, with 9 bases between them. In DNA form, the CDR3 reads TGCAGCGTTGAGTCAGGGCTTGGCTACACCTTC. This encodes CSVESGLGYTF.

The rearrangement uses TRBV19 and TRBJ1-2; tentative D call: TRBD1 (6 bases). Germline-derived CDR1 and CDR2 are LNHDA and SQIVND (reference sequence). Trimming left V 5 bases short and J 2 bases short, with 12 bases between. CDR3 length: 14 amino acids. CDR3 loop: CASSPETGNYGYTF. The CDR3 coding sequence is TGTGCCAGTAGTCCCGAGACAGGCAACTATGGCTACACCTTC.

The chain recombines TRBV12-3 or TRBV12-4 with TRBJ2-5, with 12 bases matching TRBD1. The CDR3 consists of 16 residues. The ends lost 0 bases at V and 5 bases at J; junction bases unmatched: 4. In nucleotides, the CDR3 is TGTGCCAGCAGTTTAGCCGGGACAGGGGGCCGGGAGACCCAGTACTTC. As protein: CASSLAGTGGRETQYF.

This chain uses TRBV19 with TRBJ1-1, with D perhaps matching TRBD1 (6 bases). Germline assignment: CDR1 LNHDA and CDR2 SQIVND (reference sequence). V shed 3 bases and J shed 4 bases, with 18 bases lying between them. The CDR3 is 16 residues long. The CDR3 protein is CASSIKGGQGSTEAFF. The DNA of the CDR3 is TGTGCCAGTAGTATCAAGGGCGGGCAGGGGAGCACTGAAGCTTTCTTT.

This clonotype was counted at least ten times. The gene calls are TRBV11-2 and TRBJ2-5; D possibly corresponds to TRBD1 (6 bases). CDR1 and CDR2 from the germline V gene are SGHAT and FQNNGV. The CDR3 spans 15 residues. V lost 1 base to trimming and J lost 6 bases, with 15 bases between them. The DNA of the CDR3 is TGTGCCAGCAGCTTAGCGCCGGGACAACTAAAGACCCAGTACTTC. Protein: CASSLAPGQLKTQYF.

This clonotype was seen more than once but under ten times. This chain joins TRBV5-1 and TRBJ1-1, with 10 bases lining up with TRBD1. The V segment lost 4 bases and the J segment 0 bases; nucleotides outside the gene matches: 12. Germline-derived CDR1 and CDR2 are SGHRS and YFSETQ. The CDR3 extends over 18 amino acids. Written as DNA, the CDR3 is TGCGCCAGCAGCCCAGGGACAGGGGTAAGCGGCATGAACACTGAAGCTTTCTTT. Translated: CASSPGTGVSGMNTEAFF.